A selection of T cell receptor beta chains follows, all from one sample in a study of T cell changes during pregnancy in multiple sclerosis. Libraries were prepared by immunoSEQ multiplex PCR; TCRdb keeps only in-frame clonotypes and omits some of them. The sample yields about 55,000 clones, just under 90% seen once. This material consisted of CD4+ T cells from peripheral blood mononuclear cells, taken in the first trimester of pregnancy. The receptors stem from a female donor with multiple sclerosis, enrolled in a pregnancy study. CDR3s include the opening cysteine and the closing phenylalanine or tryptophan. The order of the fields is V gene, clone size, J gene, D gene, CDR3 protein, CDR3 DNA. The D gene is left open where the match is weak. Only part of the rows carry a size: once, few, many, or a class if the clone is expanded.

V gene: TRBV19; clone size: once; J gene: TRBJ2-1; D gene: TRBD2; CDR3 protein: CASRRKSGGAGEPAYNEQFF; CDR3 DNA: TGTGCCAGTAGGAGGAAAAGCGGGGGGGCCGGGGAGCCGGCCTACAATGAGCAGTTCTTC
V gene: TRBV11-3; clone size: NA; J gene: TRBJ2-3; D gene: NA; CDR3 protein: CASSPSTLLNRVGDTQYF; CDR3 DNA: TGTGCCAGCAGCCCGTCGACTTTACTCAACAGGGTTGGAGATACGCAGTATTTT
V gene: TRBV19; clone size: NA; J gene: TRBJ1-5; D gene: TRBD1; CDR3 protein: CASSGDRGVAQPQHF; CDR3 DNA: TGTGCCAGTAGTGGAGACAGGGGGGTTGCTCAGCCCCAGCATTTT
V gene: TRBV11-3; clone size: few; J gene: TRBJ1-6; D gene: NA; CDR3 protein: CASRDRSNSPLHF; CDR3 DNA: TGTGCCAGCAGGGATCGGAGTAATTCACCCCTCCACTTT
V gene: TRBV5-1; clone size: NA; J gene: TRBJ2-1; D gene: NA; CDR3 protein: CASSLAPSTNEQFF; CDR3 DNA: TGCGCCAGCAGCTTGGCCCCTAGTACCAATGAGCAGTTCTTC
V gene: TRBV6-5; clone size: NA; J gene: TRBJ2-7; D gene: TRBD2; CDR3 protein: CAVALGRGSYEQYF; CDR3 DNA: TGTGCCGTGGCATTAGGGCGGGGGAGCTACGAGCAGTACTTC
V gene: TRBV30; clone size: NA; J gene: TRBJ1-1; D gene: NA; CDR3 protein: CAWVREYPITEAFF; CDR3 DNA: TGTGCCTGGGTCCGGGAGTACCCAATTACTGAAGCTTTCTTT
V gene: TRBV6-5; clone size: NA; J gene: TRBJ1-5; D gene: TRBD1; CDR3 protein: CASSRQGLRQPQHF; CDR3 DNA: TGTGCCAGCAGTAGACAGGGATTGCGTCAGCCCCAGCATTTT
V gene: TRBV4-1; clone size: NA; J gene: TRBJ2-7; D gene: NA; CDR3 protein: CASSQLLPLGTTSYEQYF; CDR3 DNA: TGCGCCAGCAGCCAACTTCTCCCTTTAGGGACAACCTCCTACGAGCAGTACTTC
V gene: TRBV7-3; clone size: once; J gene: TRBJ2-3; D gene: NA; CDR3 protein: CASSLGTGIPYTQYF; CDR3 DNA: TGTGCCAGCAGTCTTGGTACAGGCATCCCATATACGCAGTATTTT
V gene: TRBV9; clone size: NA; J gene: TRBJ2-7; D gene: TRBD2; CDR3 protein: CASSVAPLAGDEQYF; CDR3 DNA: TGTGCCAGCAGCGTAGCCCCTCTAGCGGGAGACGAGCAGTACTTC
V gene: TRBV4-2; clone size: NA; J gene: TRBJ2-3; D gene: TRBD1; CDR3 protein: CASSQGDSRDTQYF; CDR3 DNA: TGTGCCAGCAGCCAGGGGGACAGCCGAGATACGCAGTATTTT
V gene: TRBV5-6; clone size: NA; J gene: TRBJ2-5; D gene: TRBD1; CDR3 protein: CASSFGTGQNQETQYF; CDR3 DNA: TGTGCCAGCAGCTTTGGGACAGGCCAAAACCAAGAGACCCAGTACTTC
V gene: TRBV10-3; clone size: NA; J gene: TRBJ1-6; D gene: NA; CDR3 protein: CAISESPSGSPLHF; CDR3 DNA: TGTGCCATCAGTGAGTCGCCCAGTGGTTCACCCCTCCACTTT
V gene: TRBV27; clone size: NA; J gene: TRBJ2-5; D gene: NA; CDR3 protein: CASSPTRHRFLETQYF; CDR3 DNA: NA
V gene: TRBV9; clone size: NA; J gene: TRBJ2-1; D gene: NA; CDR3 protein: CASSLNPGEQFF; CDR3 DNA: TGTGCCAGCAGCCTCAACCCCGGTGAGCAGTTCTTC
V gene: TRBV29-1; clone size: few; J gene: TRBJ2-2; D gene: NA; CDR3 protein: CSFRVAGELFF; CDR3 DNA: TGCAGCTTCCGGGTGGCCGGGGAGCTGTTTTTT
V gene: TRBV30; clone size: NA; J gene: TRBJ1-5; D gene: TRBD1; CDR3 protein: CAWSATGDGQPQHF; CDR3 DNA: TGTGCCTGGAGTGCAACAGGGGACGGTCAGCCCCAGCATTTT
V gene: TRBV28; clone size: NA; J gene: TRBJ2-7; D gene: TRBD1; CDR3 protein: CASKMQGASYEQYF; CDR3 DNA: TGTGCCAGCAAGATGCAGGGGGCCTCCTACGAGCAGTACTTC
V gene: TRBV7-8; clone size: once; J gene: TRBJ2-2; D gene: NA; CDR3 protein: CASSFRGRAGGELFF; CDR3 DNA: TGTGCCAGCAGCTTTCGGGGGAGAGCTGGCGGGGAGCTGTTTTTT
V gene: TRBV19; clone size: NA; J gene: TRBJ2-2; D gene: NA; CDR3 protein: CAVGGEIPPNTGELFF; CDR3 DNA: TGTGCCGTAGGGGGGGAAATTCCGCCGAACACCGGGGAGCTGTTTTTT
V gene: TRBV27; clone size: once; J gene: TRBJ2-7; D gene: NA; CDR3 protein: CASRSLVRYEQYF; CDR3 DNA: TGTGCCAGCAGGAGTCTCGTCAGGTACGAGCAGTACTTC